The clone carrying this TCR beta chain was picked up many times. Its antigen is not known. V was trimmed by 2 bases and J by 5 bases, leaving 9 bases between them. Germline lookup yields CDR1 SGHDN and CDR2 FVKESK. The CDR3 has 13 amino acids. TCRdb reanalysed the 5' RACE reads using MiXCR and keeps one entry per CDR3 protein. The sample carries 1.5 million to 2 million distinct CDR3 sequences, 25% to 35% recorded once. Every sampled donor was Caucasian and healthy. This sample is drawn from a study of identical twins. Study-level findings and limits: Twin pairs' shared out-of-frame alpha sequences were enriched in low generation probability. Fewer insertions characterized abundant cord blood beta clonotypes, whereas memory repertoires showed none. Conclusions relied on cross-sectional statistical analysis, not following the same donors.

The sequence was collected from a newborn girl in good health. The V call is TRBV14, the J call TRBJ1-2; unclear D gene. Material: cord blood. CDR3 nucleotides: TGTGCCAGCAGCCAAAAGCAGCTATATGGCTACACCTTC. Translating it yields CASSQKQLYGYTF.